Below, 32 T cell receptor beta chains from the same sample are listed, as sequenced in a study of cytotoxic CD8 clonotypes in ibrutinib-treated CLL. Assay used: immunoSEQ multiplex PCR; TCRdb lists only in-frame clones, some missing. Of approximately 92,000 clones listed, more than 70% were seen once; the top ten hold 20% to 25%. The sample here was PBMCs, taken after 24 months of ibrutinib treatment. Receptors were obtained from a human donor with chronic lymphocytic leukemia.

This clone was counted a single time. This chain connects TRBV11-2 to TRBJ2-3; D possibly matches TRBD1 or TRBD2 (6 bases each). Germline CDR1 and CDR2: SGHAT and FQNNGV. CDR3 length equals 14 residues. Between the trimmed V and J ends, which lost 0 bases and 5 bases, there was a span of 9 bases. CDR3 protein: CASSLDRGGDTQYF. The CDR3 DNA sequence: TGTGCCAGCAGCTTAGACAGGGGAGGAGATACGCAGTATTTT.

This rearrangement joins TRBV7-3 to TRBJ2-1; a possible D gene is TRBD1 (6 bases). CDR3 length equals 13 residues. Germline CDR1 and CDR2: SGHTA and FQGTGA. Trimming stripped 5 bases from V and 8 bases from J, with 13 bases between. The DNA of the CDR3 is TGTGCCAGCAGCCTCTGGGGGCACGATGAGCAGTTCTTC. This gives the protein CASSLWGHDEQFF. Using reference TRBV7-3 and TRBJ2-1 for the parts outside the CDR3, the full variable domain is GAGVSQTPSNKVTEKGKYVELRCDPISGHTALYWYRQSLGQGPEFLIYFQGTGAADDSGLPNDRFFAVRPEGSVSTLKIQRTERGDSAVYLCASSLWGHDEQFFGPGTRLTVL.

V gene TRBV7-3 combines with J gene TRBJ2-3; possibly TRBD2 for D (6 bases). Germline V gene data show CDR1 as SGHTA and CDR2 as FQGTGA. The CDR3 totals 14 residues. Trimming took 2 bases from V and 2 from J, leaving 8 bases between them. CDR3 DNA sequence: TGTGCCAGCAGCTTACGCGGGGACACAGATACGCAGTATTTT. This encodes CASSLRGDTDTQYF.

This chain joins TRBV7-3 and TRBJ2-7, with TRBD1 matching 7 bases. Germline V gene data show CDR1 as SGHTA and CDR2 as FQGTGA. The CDR3 is made up of 15 amino acids. Losses at the gene ends were 5 bases for V and 6 bases for J; bases not matched to a gene: 13. For the CDR3, the DNA is TGTGCCAGCAGCACAGCAGGGGGTCCATTAGGCGAGCAGTACTTC. This gives the protein CASSTAGGPLGEQYF.

This clone was detected once. The chain couples TRBV11-2 to TRBJ2-6, with TRBD1 matching over 11 bases. The CDR3 is 19 residues long. With 2 bases clipped from V and 0 bases from J, the junction kept 6 bases outside the gene matches. The germline V gene has CDR1 SGHAT and CDR2 FQNNGV. CDR3 DNA sequence: TGTGCCAGCAGCTTACCCGGGACAGGGGGTCTCTCTGGGGCCAACGTCCTGACTTTC. As protein: CASSLPGTGGLSGANVLTF.

This clone was picked up a small number of times. The chain is built from TRBV5-1 and TRBJ2-2, with a tentative D call TRBD1 (6 bases). The CDR3 covers 14 residues. The germline V and J ends were trimmed by 4 bases and 2 bases, with 9 bases remaining between them. CDR1 is SGHRS, CDR2 YFSETQ, per germline. The DNA of the CDR3 is TGCGCCAGCAGCCCGGGACACAACACCGGGGAGCTGTTTTTT. Protein sequence: CASSPGHNTGELFF.

This clone occurred a few times. The chain uses TRBV7-3 and TRBJ2-1, with no clear D. The germline gives CDR1 SGHTA, CDR2 FQGTGA. V was cut by 1 base and J by 4 bases, with 8 bases left in between. The CDR3 runs 14 residues. As DNA, the CDR3 is TGTGCCAGCAGCTTAAAGTCCAGTTACAATGAGCAGTTCTTC. Translation: CASSLKSSYNEQFF.

V is TRBV5-6 and J is TRBJ2-5, with 11 bases lining up with TRBD2. With 1 base clipped from V and 4 bases from J, the junction kept 9 bases outside the gene matches. The length of the CDR3 is 17 residues. Per germline, CDR1 SGHDT and CDR2 YYEEEE. CDR3 sequence reads: CASSLRLAGSSRETQYF. CDR3 in DNA: TGTGCCAGCAGCTTGAGACTAGCGGGATCCTCCCGAGAGACCCAGTACTTC.

The chain uses TRBV19 and TRBJ1-4; D unresolved. Germline assignment: CDR1 LNHDA and CDR2 SQIVND (reference sequence). The CDR3 sequence is 13 residues long. V gave up 8 bases and J gave up 9 bases, with 16 bases separating them. The CDR3 reads CASRPAWVQKLFF. In DNA, the CDR3 is TGTGCCAGTCGCCCAGCTTGGGTACAAAAACTGTTTTTT.

The chain is built from TRBV10-1 and TRBJ1-1; D gene unclear. The CDR3 sequence is 13 residues long. CDR1 is WNHNN, CDR2 SYGVQD, per germline (reference sequence). Trimming cost V 4 bases and J 11 bases, with 17 bases left between them. CDR3 amino acids: CASSGEQVSEAFF. The CDR3 region has the DNA TGCGCCAGCAGTGGAGAGCAGGTCTCCGAGGCTTTCTTT.

The V and J genes are TRBV30 and TRBJ2-3; D remains ambiguous. CDR3 length equals 15 residues. The V end was cut by 0 bases, the J end by 1 base, with 11 bases between. CDR1 is GTSNPN, CDR2 SVGIG, per germline (reference sequence). The CDR3 nucleotides read TGTGCCTGGAGTGTAGGCCTAGTGGGCACAGATACGCAGTATTTT. This gives the protein CAWSVGLVGTDTQYF.

The chain combines TRBV7-2 with TRBJ2-3, with D perhaps given as TRBD1 or TRBD2 (6 bases each). The germline V gene encodes CDR1 SGHTA and CDR2 FQGNSA. V lost 3 bases and J lost 3, with 16 bases in between. The CDR3 consists of 16 residues. CDR3 region: CASSLGSGATTDTQYF. In nucleotides, the CDR3 is TGTGCCAGCAGCTTGGGATCGGGGGCCACGACAGATACGCAGTATTTT.

The chain uses TRBV7-9 and TRBJ1-2, with D uncertain. Per germline, CDR1 SEHNR and CDR2 FQNEAQ (reference sequence). The CDR3 consists of 13 residues. Trimming left V 0 bases short and J 9 bases short, with 11 bases between. CDR3 bases: TGTGCCAGCAGCTTAGCCAGAAGAGAGAGCTACACCTTC. Translation: CASSLARRESYTF.

J is TRBJ1-1 and V is TRBV10-3; D remains unclear. V was cut by 5 bases and J by 6 bases, with 7 bases left in between. The germline V gene has CDR1 ENHRY and CDR2 SYGVKD. There are 11 residues in the CDR3. CDR3 amino acids: CAISTQAEAFF. CDR3 coding DNA: TGTGCCATCAGTACTCAGGCTGAAGCTTTCTTT.

V is TRBV29-1 and J is TRBJ2-2; 10 nucleotides line up with TRBD2. Germline CDR1 is SQVTM and CDR2 is ANQGSEA. The V gene end was trimmed by 5 bases and the J gene end by 0 bases; junction bases not matched to a gene: 6. The length of the CDR3 is 16 residues. The CDR3 here is CSVKLAGFANTGELFF. CDR3 nucleotides: TGCAGCGTTAAACTAGCGGGATTCGCGAACACCGGGGAGCTGTTTTTT.

This chain joins TRBV4-1 and TRBJ1-1; D is unresolved. CDR3 length: 14 residues. V lost 0 bases to trimming and J lost 6 bases, with 11 bases between them. CDR1 is MGHRA and CDR2 is YSYEKL in the germline V gene. CDR3 DNA sequence: TGCGCCAGCAGCCAAGATCTTCTGGTCGCTGAAGCTTTCTTT. It codes for CASSQDLLVAEAFF.

This clone showed up just a few times. The chain carries TRBV19 and TRBJ2-3; D remains ambiguous. Trimming shortened V by 3 bases and J by 0 bases, and 7 bases separated the two germline ends. This CDR3 has 14 amino acids. Germline V gives CDR1 LNHDA, CDR2 SQIVND (reference sequence). The CDR3 DNA sequence: TGTGCCAGTAGTATTTTCTCTAGCACAGATACGCAGTATTTT. Its protein product is CASSIFSSTDTQYF.

The gene calls are TRBV2 and TRBJ2-2, with no clear D. Germline V CDR1 and CDR2: SNHLY, FYNNEI. The CDR3 has 13 residues. V lost 4 bases to trimming and J lost 5 bases, with 8 bases between them. For the CDR3, the DNA is TGTGCCAGCAGTGTACAGATAACCGGGGAGCTGTTTTTT. Translated, it gives CASSVQITGELFF.

CDR3: CASSFAAPATTQYF. As DNA, the CDR3 is TGTGCCAGCAGTTTTGCGGCCCCAGCTACGACCCAGTACTTC. The chain combines TRBV28 with TRBJ2-5; D gene unclear. The CDR3 is 14 amino acids. Germline CDR1 reads MDHEN; CDR2 reads SYDVKM. Between the trimmed V and J ends, which lost 3 bases and 7 bases, there was a span of 15 bases. Combining the CDR3 with reference TRBV28 and TRBJ2-5 gives the whole variable domain DVKVTQSSRYLVKRTGEKVFLECVQDMDHENMFWYRQDPGLGLRLIYFSYDVKMKEKGDIPEGYSVSREKKERFSLILESASTNQTSMYLCASSFAAPATTQYFGPGTRLLVL.

The CDR3: CASSLKWLAGGPGVDTQYF. The CDR3 DNA follows: TGTGCCAGCAGCTTGAAGTGGCTAGCGGGAGGGCCGGGAGTAGATACGCAGTATTTT. The chain has TRBV5-4 and TRBJ2-3; the match to TRBD2 covers 12 bases. The germline CDR1 and CDR2 sequences are SGHNT and YYREEE (reference sequence). V lost 1 base to trimming and J lost 5 bases; unmatched junction nucleotides: 14. The CDR3 sequence is 19 residues long.

This clone was detected a few times. The gene calls are TRBV21-1 and TRBJ1-3; the tabulated D call, TRBD1, remains unverified against the DNA. TRBV21-1 is designated a pseudogene. CDR3 length: 18 residues. The CDR3 coding sequence is TGTGCCAGCTCCATGAGGGACAGCGTGAAGCGATCTGGAAACACCATATATTTT. This codes for CASSMRDSVKRSGNTIYF.

The chain is built from TRBV6-1 and TRBJ1-5, with no clear D. V was clipped by 1 base and J by 11 bases, with 9 bases between them. The CDR3 contains 12 residues. The germline CDR1 and CDR2 sequences are MNHNS and SASEGT. In DNA form, the CDR3 reads TGTGCCAGCAGTGAAGAGGTAAGGGCCCAGCATTTT. Its translation is CASSEEVRAQHF.

This chain uses TRBV5-8 with TRBJ2-5; perhaps D is TRBD1 or TRBD2 (6 bases each). Germline values: CDR1 SGHTS, CDR2 YDEGEE. The CDR3 spans 14 residues. Trimming removed 0 bases from V and 1 base from J, with 7 bases in between. The CDR3 DNA sequence: TGTGCCAGCAGCTTGGCGGGGGCCCAAGAGACCCAGTACTTC. As protein: CASSLAGAQETQYF.

The chain has TRBV2 and TRBJ2-7; no firm D call. Germline CDR1 reads SNHLY; CDR2 reads FYNNEI. The ends were cut back, 4 bases at V and 3 bases at J, with 16 bases in the middle. This CDR3 is built from 15 residues. CDR3 amino acids: CASSAPDSKGYEQYF. The CDR3, as DNA: TGTGCCAGCAGTGCTCCGGATAGCAAAGGCTACGAGCAGTACTTC.

This clone turned up a few times. This chain uses TRBV7-9 with TRBJ1-5; TRBD1 is a possible D gene (6 bases). The CDR3 totals 17 residues. Trimming stripped 6 bases from V and 4 bases from J, with 22 bases between. Germline-derived CDR1 and CDR2 are SEHNR and FQNEAQ (reference sequence). The CDR3: CASSSESRGGVNQPQHF. CDR3 DNA: TGTGCCAGCAGTTCCGAAAGTCGCGGGGGCGTAAATCAGCCCCAGCATTTT.

The count of this clone is one. The chain carries TRBV7-3 and TRBJ2-7; maybe TRBD1 (6 bases). The CDR3 totals 13 residues. Germline loops: CDR1 SGHTA, CDR2 FQGTGA. Trimming shortened V by 4 bases and J by 6 bases, and 13 bases separated the two germline ends. The CDR3 spells CASSSTGSLEQYF. The CDR3 DNA reads TGTGCCAGCAGCTCCACAGGGTCCCTCGAGCAGTACTTC.

V gene TRBV5-4 combines with J gene TRBJ1-2, with 7 positions matching TRBD1. The CDR3 loop spans 15 amino acids. Germline CDR1 reads SGHNT; CDR2 reads YYREEE (reference sequence). Trimming took 5 bases from V and 12 from J; bases not matched to a gene: 19. In DNA form, the CDR3 reads TGTGCCAGCAGTTACTCGGCCTCCACAGGGGAAGGAAACACCTTC. Protein sequence: CASSYSASTGEGNTF.

The rearrangement joins TRBV4-3 to TRBJ2-5, with unresolved D. Germline loops: CDR1 LGHNA, CDR2 YSLEER. Trimming took off 1 base at V and 2 bases at J, with 5 bases between the two ends. This CDR3 is 13 amino acids long. DNA for the CDR3: TGCGCCAGCAGCCAAGGGGCACAAGAGACCCAGTACTTC. The encoded protein is CASSQGAQETQYF.

This clone occurred a few times. J is TRBJ1-1 and V is TRBV28, with 7 bases lining up with TRBD1. Trimming took 6 bases from V and 11 from J; bases not matched to a gene: 9. The length of the CDR3 is 12 residues. Germline V gene sequence: CDR1 MDHEN, CDR2 SYDVKM. The CDR3 DNA sequence: TGTGCCAGCAGAGAAACAGGGGAGGGGGCTTTCTTT. It codes for CASRETGEGAFF.

The V and J genes are TRBV10-3 and TRBJ1-1; 7 bases are shared with TRBD1. V was clipped by 5 bases and J by 1 base; unmatched bases: 4. The CDR3 is 14 residues long. Germline values: CDR1 ENHRY, CDR2 SYGVKD. The CDR3 region has the DNA TGTGCCATCAGTAGACAGGGAGAGAACACTGAAGCTTTCTTT. Its protein is CAISRQGENTEAFF.

The rearrangement uses TRBV6-6 and TRBJ1-3; 11 bases match TRBD1. Germline values: CDR1 MNHNY, CDR2 SVGAGI (reference sequence). With 8 bases clipped from V and 1 base from J, the junction kept 4 bases outside the gene matches. The CDR3 has 15 residues. The CDR3 reads CASGWDRGSGNTIYF. Written as DNA, the CDR3 is TGTGCCAGCGGATGGGACAGGGGGTCTGGAAACACCATATATTTT.

V and J are TRBV9 and TRBJ2-5, with no clear D. The germline V and J ends were trimmed by 3 bases and 0 bases, with 3 bases remaining between them. The CDR3 contains 12 residues. Germline CDR1 is SGDLS and CDR2 is YYNGEE. CDR3 sequence (DNA): TGTGCCAGCAGCGCCCACCAAGAGACCCAGTACTTC. Its translation is CASSAHQETQYF. The entire variable domain, with the rest obtained from reference TRBV9 and TRBJ2-5, is as follows: DSGVTQTPKHLITATGQRVTLRCSPRSGDLSVYWYQQSLDQGLQFLIQYYNGEERAKGNILERFSAQQFPDLHSELNLSSLELGDSALYFCASSAHQETQYFGPGTRLLVL.